The clone carrying this T cell receptor (beta chain) was counted many times. As yet, its antigen is unknown. This sample was included in a study of identical twins. Findings of the study overall: Its conclusions, products of cross-sectional statistical analysis, did not come from following the same donors. Weaker excess twin sharing was observed in beta out-of-frame sequences. There were fewer insertions in abundant cord blood beta clonotypes, but memory repertoires showed no such pattern.

Each CDR3 protein gets one entry after TCRdb re-called the 5' RACE reads with MiXCR. The table includes some 710,000 distinct CDR3 sequences, roughly 6% detected once. There are 9 residues in the CDR3. The V and J ends lost 4 bases and 9 bases respectively, with 4 bases between them. Germline CDR1 reads SQVTM; CDR2 reads ANQGSEA. The rearrangement uses TRBV29-1 and TRBJ2-1; no definite D call. Material: naive T cells sorted from blood. The sequence derives from a man younger than 35 in good health. The CDR3 DNA reads as TGCAGCGTTGGGACTGAGCAGTTCTTC. Translated: CSVGTEQFF.